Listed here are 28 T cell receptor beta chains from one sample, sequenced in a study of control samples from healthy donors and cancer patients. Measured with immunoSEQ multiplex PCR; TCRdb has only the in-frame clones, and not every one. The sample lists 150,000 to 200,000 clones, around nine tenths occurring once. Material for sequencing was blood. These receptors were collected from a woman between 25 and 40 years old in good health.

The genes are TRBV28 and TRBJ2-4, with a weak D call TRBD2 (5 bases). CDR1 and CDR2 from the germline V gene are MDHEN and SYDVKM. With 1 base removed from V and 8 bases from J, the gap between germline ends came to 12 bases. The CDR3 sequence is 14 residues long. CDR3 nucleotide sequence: TGTGCCAGCAGTTTATTGGGGTCCGGGGACATTCAGTACTTC. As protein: CASSLLGSGDIQYF.

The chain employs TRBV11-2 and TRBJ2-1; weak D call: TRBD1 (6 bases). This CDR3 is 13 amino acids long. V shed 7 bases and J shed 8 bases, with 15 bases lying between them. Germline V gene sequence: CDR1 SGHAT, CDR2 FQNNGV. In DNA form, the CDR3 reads TGTGCCAGCACTTCGACCAGGGGCGATGAGCAGTTCTTC. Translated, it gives CASTSTRGDEQFF.

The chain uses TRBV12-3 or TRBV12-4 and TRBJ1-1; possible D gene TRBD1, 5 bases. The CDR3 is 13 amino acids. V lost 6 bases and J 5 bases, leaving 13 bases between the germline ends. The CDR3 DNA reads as TGTGCCAGCAGACCTTCCGGGGGGACTGAAGCTTTCTTT. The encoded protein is CASRPSGGTEAFF.

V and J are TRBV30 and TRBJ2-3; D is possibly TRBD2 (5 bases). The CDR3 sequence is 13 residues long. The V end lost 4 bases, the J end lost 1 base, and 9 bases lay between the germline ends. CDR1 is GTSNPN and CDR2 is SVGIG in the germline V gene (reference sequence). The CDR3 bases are TGTGCCTGGAAGGGTAGCGGCACAGATACGCAGTATTTT. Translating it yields CAWKGSGTDTQYF.

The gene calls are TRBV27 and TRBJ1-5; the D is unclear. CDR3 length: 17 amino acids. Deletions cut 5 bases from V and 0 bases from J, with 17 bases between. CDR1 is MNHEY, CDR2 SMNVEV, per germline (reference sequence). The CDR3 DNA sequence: TGTGCCAGCAGTCGCCTCGAGGATTTTTATAGCAATCAGCCCCAGCATTTT. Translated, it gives CASSRLEDFYSNQPQHF.

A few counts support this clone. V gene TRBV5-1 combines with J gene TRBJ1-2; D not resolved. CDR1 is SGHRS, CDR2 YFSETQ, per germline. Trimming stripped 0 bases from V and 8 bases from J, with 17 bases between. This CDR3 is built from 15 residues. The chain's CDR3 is CASSLDDIGRQGYTF. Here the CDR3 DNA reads TGCGCCAGCAGCTTGGATGATATCGGCAGGCAAGGCTACACCTTC. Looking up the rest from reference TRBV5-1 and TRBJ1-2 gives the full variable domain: KAGVTQTPRYLIKTRGQQVTLSCSPISGHRSVSWYQQTPGQGLQFLFEYFSETQRNKGNFPGRFSGRQFSNSRSEMNVSTLELGDSALYLCASSLDDIGRQGYTFGSGTRLTVV.

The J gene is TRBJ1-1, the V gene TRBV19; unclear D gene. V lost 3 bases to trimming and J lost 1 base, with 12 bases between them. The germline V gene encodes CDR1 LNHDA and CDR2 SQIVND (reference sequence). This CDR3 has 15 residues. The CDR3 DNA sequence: TGTGCCAGTAGTATGCCGGTGTCGGAGAACACTGAAGCTTTCTTT. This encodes CASSMPVSENTEAFF.

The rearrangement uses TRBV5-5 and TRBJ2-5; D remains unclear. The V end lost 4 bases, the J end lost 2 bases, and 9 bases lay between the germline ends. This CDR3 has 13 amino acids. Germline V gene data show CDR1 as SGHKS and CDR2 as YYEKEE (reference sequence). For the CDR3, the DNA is TGTGCCAGCAGCCCGACACGGCAAGAGACCCAGTACTTC. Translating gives CASSPTRQETQYF.

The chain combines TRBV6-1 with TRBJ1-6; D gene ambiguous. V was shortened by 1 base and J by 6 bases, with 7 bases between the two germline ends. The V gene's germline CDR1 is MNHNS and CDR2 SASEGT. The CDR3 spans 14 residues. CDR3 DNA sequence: TGTGCCAGCAGTGAAGTCGGCCTTAATTCACCCCTCCACTTT. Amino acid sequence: CASSEVGLNSPLHF.

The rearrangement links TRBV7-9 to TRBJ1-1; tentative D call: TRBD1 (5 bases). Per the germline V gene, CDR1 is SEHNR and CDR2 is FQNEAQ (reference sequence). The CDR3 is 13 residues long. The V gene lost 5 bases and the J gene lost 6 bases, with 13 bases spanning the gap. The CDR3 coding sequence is TGTGCCAGCAGCCGCCCTTGGGGCGCTGAAGCTTTCTTT. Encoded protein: CASSRPWGAEAFF.

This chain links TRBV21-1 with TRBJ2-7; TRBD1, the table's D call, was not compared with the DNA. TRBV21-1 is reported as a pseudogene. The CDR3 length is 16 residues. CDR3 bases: TGTGCCAGCAGCAAAGCGGACAGGGGGTTTTCCGACGAGCAGTACGTC. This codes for CASSKADRGFSDEQYV.

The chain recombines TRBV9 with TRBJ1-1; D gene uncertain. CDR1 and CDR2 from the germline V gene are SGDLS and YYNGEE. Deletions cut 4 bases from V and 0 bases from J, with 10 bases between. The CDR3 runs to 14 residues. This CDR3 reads CASSPERVNTEAFF. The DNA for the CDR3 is TGTGCCAGCAGCCCCGAACGAGTGAACACTGAAGCTTTCTTT.

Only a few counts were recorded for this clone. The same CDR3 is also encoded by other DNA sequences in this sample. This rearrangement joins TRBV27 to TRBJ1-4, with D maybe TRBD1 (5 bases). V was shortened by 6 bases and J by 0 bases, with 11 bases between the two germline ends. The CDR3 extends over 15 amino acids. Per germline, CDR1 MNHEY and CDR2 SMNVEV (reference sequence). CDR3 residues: CASRHAGATNEKLFF. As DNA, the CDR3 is TGTGCCAGCAGACACGCGGGGGCAACTAATGAAAAACTGTTTTTT.

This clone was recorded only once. CDR3 loop: CASSGTDPSYNEQFF. CDR3 sequence (DNA): TGTGCCAGCAGCGGGACTGATCCCTCCTACAATGAGCAGTTCTTC. The chain employs TRBV9 and TRBJ2-1; D may be TRBD2 (5 bases). This CDR3 is 15 amino acids long. V was pared by 3 bases and J by 0 bases, with 10 bases between. The germline V gene has CDR1 SGDLS and CDR2 YYNGEE.

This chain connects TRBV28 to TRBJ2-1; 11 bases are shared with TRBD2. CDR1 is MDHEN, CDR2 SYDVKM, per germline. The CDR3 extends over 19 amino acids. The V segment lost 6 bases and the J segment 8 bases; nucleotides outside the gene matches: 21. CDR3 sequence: CASRPPFLGSSGRSDEQFF. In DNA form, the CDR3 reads TGTGCCAGCAGACCCCCCTTTCTGGGTTCTAGCGGGAGGTCTGATGAGCAGTTCTTC.

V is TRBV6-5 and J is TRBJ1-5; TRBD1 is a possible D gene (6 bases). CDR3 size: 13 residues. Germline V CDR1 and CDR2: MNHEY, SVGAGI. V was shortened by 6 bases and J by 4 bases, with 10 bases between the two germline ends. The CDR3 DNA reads TGTGCCAGCAGACCTACAGGGAATCAGCCCCAGCATTTT. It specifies CASRPTGNQPQHF.

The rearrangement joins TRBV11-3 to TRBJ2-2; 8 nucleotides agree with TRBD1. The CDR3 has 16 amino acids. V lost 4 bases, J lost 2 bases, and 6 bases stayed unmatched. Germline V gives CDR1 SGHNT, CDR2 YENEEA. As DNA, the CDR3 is TGTGCCAGCAGCTCCCTGACAGGGGTAAACACCGGGGAGCTGTTTTTT. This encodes CASSSLTGVNTGELFF.

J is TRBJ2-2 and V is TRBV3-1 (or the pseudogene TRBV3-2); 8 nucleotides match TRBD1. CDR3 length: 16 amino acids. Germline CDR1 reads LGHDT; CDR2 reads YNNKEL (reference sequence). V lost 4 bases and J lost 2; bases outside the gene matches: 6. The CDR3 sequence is CASSRLPGGNTGELFF. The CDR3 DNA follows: TGTGCCAGCAGCCGACTGCCAGGGGGCAACACCGGGGAGCTGTTTTTT.

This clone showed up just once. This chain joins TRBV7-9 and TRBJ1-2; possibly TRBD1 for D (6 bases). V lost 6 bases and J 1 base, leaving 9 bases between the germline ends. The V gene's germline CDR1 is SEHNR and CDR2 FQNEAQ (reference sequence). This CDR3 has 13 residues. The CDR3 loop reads CASRTDSNYGYTF. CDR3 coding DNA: TGTGCCAGCAGAACGGACAGTAACTATGGCTACACCTTC.

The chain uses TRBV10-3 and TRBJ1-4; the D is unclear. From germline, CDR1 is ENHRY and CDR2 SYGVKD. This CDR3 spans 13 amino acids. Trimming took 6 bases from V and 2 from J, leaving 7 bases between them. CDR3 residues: CAIRGGTNEKLFF. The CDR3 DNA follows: TGTGCCATCAGAGGAGGGACTAATGAAAAACTGTTTTTT.

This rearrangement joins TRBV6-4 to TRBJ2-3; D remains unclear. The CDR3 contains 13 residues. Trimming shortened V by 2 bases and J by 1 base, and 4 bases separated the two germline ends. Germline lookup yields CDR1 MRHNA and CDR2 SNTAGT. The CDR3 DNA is TGTGCCAGCAGTGACGGGGGCACAGATACGCAGTATTTT. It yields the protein CASSDGGTDTQYF.

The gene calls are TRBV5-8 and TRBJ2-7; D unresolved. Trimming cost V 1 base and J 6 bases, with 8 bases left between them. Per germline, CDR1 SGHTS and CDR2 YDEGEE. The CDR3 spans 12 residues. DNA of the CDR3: TGTGCCAGCAGCTTGAGTTCCGCCGAGCAGTACTTC. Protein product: CASSLSSAEQYF.

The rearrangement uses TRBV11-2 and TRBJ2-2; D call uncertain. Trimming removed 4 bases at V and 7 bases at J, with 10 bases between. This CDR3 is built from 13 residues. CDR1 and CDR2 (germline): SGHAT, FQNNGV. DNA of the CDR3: TGTGCCAGCAGCTCTCGATGGAACGGGGAGCTGTTTTTT. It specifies CASSSRWNGELFF.

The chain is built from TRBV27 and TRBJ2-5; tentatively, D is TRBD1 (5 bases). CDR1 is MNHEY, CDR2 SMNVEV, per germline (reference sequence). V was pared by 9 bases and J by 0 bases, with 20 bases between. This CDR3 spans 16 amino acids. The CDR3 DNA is TGTGCCAGTAAGACAAGGTCGACAGTCTACCAAGAGACCCAGTACTTC. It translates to CASKTRSTVYQETQYF.

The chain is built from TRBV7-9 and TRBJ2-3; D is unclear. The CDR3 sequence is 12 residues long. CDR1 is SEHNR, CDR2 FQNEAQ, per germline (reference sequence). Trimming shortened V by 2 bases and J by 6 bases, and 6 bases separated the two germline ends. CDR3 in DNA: TGTGCCAGCAGCTTAAAAACGGATACGCAGTATTTT. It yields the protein CASSLKTDTQYF.

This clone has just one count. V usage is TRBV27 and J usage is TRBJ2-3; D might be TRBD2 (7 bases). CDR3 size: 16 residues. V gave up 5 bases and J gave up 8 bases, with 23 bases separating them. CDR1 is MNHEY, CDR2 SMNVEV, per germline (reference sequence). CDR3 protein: CASSRTRRQTQGTQYF. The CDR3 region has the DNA TGTGCCAGCAGTCGGACTAGGCGACAAACACAGGGTACGCAGTATTTT.

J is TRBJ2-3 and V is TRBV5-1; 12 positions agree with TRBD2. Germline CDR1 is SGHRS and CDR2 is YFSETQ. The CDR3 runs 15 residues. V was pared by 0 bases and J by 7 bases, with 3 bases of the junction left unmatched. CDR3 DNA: TGCGCCAGCAGCTTGGGAGGACTAGCGGGGAATACGCAGTATTTT. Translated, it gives CASSLGGLAGNTQYF. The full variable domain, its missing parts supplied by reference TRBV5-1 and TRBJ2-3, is KAGVTQTPRYLIKTRGQQVTLSCSPISGHRSVSWYQQTPGQGLQFLFEYFSETQRNKGNFPGRFSGRQFSNSRSEMNVSTLELGDSALYLCASSLGGLAGNTQYFGPGTRLTVL.

CDR3 nucleotides: TGTGCCAGCTCACGGCAGGGAATGAACACTGAAGCTTTCTTT. It translates to CASSRQGMNTEAFF. This chain connects TRBV18 to TRBJ1-1; possibly TRBD1 for D (5 bases). The germline gives CDR1 KGHSH, CDR2 LQKENI. The CDR3 spans 14 residues. Trimming left V 4 bases short and J 0 bases short, with 9 bases between.